This T cell receptor (beta chain) is from a study of T cell repertoires in cytomegalovirus infection. Study summary: Indications came from public TCR beta signatures; they pointed to CMV infection and to a matching HLA type.

From germline, CDR1 is SNHLY and CDR2 FYNNEI. This CDR3 spans 14 amino acids. V shed 6 bases and J shed 10 bases, with 20 bases lying between them. TCRdb fed the reads into MiXCR, producing one record per CDR3 protein. This table has 510,000 or so distinct CDR3 sequences, more than 20% appearing once. V is TRBV2 and J is TRBJ2-3; possibly TRBD2 for D (6 bases). The TCR was taken from a human donor in good health (CMV status not recorded). Some clones in this sample may be carry-over from other donors' samples. The sequencing input was PBMCs. CDR3 sequence (DNA): TGTGCCAGCAGGCCTCTGACTAGTGAGGTTCCGCAGTATTTT. The encoded protein is CASRPLTSEVPQYF.